Following are 23 T cell receptor beta chains from one sample sequenced in a study of blood T cell repertoires in COVID-19. Assay used: immunoSEQ multiplex PCR; TCRdb lists only in-frame clones, some missing. The table shows approximately 250,000 clones, with 86% occurring only once. Sequencing was carried out using peripheral blood. These receptors were collected from a woman in her fifties or sixties who had recovered from COVID-19.

The rearrangement uses TRBV15 and TRBJ2-1; 10 bases are shared with TRBD1. The V gene's germline CDR1 is LNHNV and CDR2 YYDKDF (reference sequence). V lost 3 bases, J lost 8 bases, and 4 bases stayed unmatched. The CDR3 has 14 residues. In DNA, the CDR3 is TGTGCCACCAGCAGGGACAGGGGGAAGGATGAGCAGTTCTTC. Residues: CATSRDRGKDEQFF.

This chain uses TRBV18 with TRBJ2-7, with 7 bases identical to TRBD2. V gave up 6 bases and J gave up 2 bases; unmatched junction bases: 7. The V gene's germline CDR1 is KGHSH and CDR2 LQKENI. This CDR3 has 14 amino acids. For the CDR3, the DNA is TGTGCCAGCTCCCCGGGGAGGGAGCCCTACGAGCAGTACTTC. It encodes CASSPGREPYEQYF.

The J gene is TRBJ2-7, the V gene TRBV7-9, with TRBD1 identical over 7 bases. The germline V gene has CDR1 SEHNR and CDR2 FQNEAQ (reference sequence). CDR3 length: 16 amino acids. V dropped 5 bases and J dropped 3; count of bases not matched to a gene: 13. This CDR3 is CASSQLNRDSFYEQYF. The DNA for the CDR3 is TGTGCCAGCAGCCAACTGAACCGGGACAGCTTCTACGAGCAGTACTTC.

This chain connects TRBV6-2 or TRBV6-3 to TRBJ2-7; a possible D gene is TRBD1 (6 bases). This CDR3 contains 14 residues. Germline CDR1 and CDR2: MNHEY and SVGEGT. Trimming took 2 bases from V and 3 from J, leaving 11 bases between them. The CDR3 is CASSYRKDSYEQYF. For the CDR3, the DNA is TGTGCCAGCAGTTACAGAAAGGACAGCTACGAGCAGTACTTC.

The genes are TRBV12-3 or TRBV12-4 and TRBJ1-3; no definite D call. V lost 3 bases and J 6 bases, leaving 9 bases between the germline ends. This CDR3 has 13 residues. In DNA, the CDR3 is TGTGCCAGCAGTTTTTTCCAAATAAACACCATATATTTT. As protein: CASSFFQINTIYF.

The rearrangement uses TRBV27 and TRBJ2-3, with D perhaps TRBD2 (5 bases). The CDR3 is made up of 15 amino acids. CDR1 MNHEY and CDR2 SMNVEV come from the germline V gene (reference sequence). The V end was cut by 5 bases, the J end by 1 base, with 13 bases between. DNA for the CDR3: TGTGCCAGCAGTCCGAGTTGGGGAGGCACAGATACGCAGTATTTT. It encodes CASSPSWGGTDTQYF.

The chain combines TRBV6-5 with TRBJ2-3; D might be TRBD2 (5 bases). V gave up 10 bases and J gave up 5 bases, with 16 bases separating them. The CDR3 extends over 13 amino acids. Germline lookup yields CDR1 MNHEY and CDR2 SVGAGI. The CDR3 coding sequence is TGTGCCACACTAAGGACTGGCGGAGATACGCAGTATTTT. Translated, it gives CATLRTGGDTQYF.

This chain connects TRBV2 to TRBJ1-4, with 7 bases fitting TRBD1. The CDR3 is made up of 16 amino acids. V gave up 6 bases and J gave up 2 bases; unmatched junction bases: 9. The germline gives CDR1 SNHLY, CDR2 FYNNEI. For the CDR3, the DNA is TGTGCCAGCAGAACACAGGGGTACAGGACTAATGAAAAACTGTTTTTT. Amino acids: CASRTQGYRTNEKLFF. Looking up the rest from reference TRBV2 and TRBJ1-4 gives the full variable domain: EPEVTQTPSHQVTQMGQEVILRCVPISNHLYFYWYRQILGQKVEFLVSFYNNEISEKSEIFDDQFSVERPDGSNFTLKIRSTKLEDSAMYFCASRTQGYRTNEKLFFGSGTQLSVL.

The chain joins TRBV7-9 to TRBJ1-1; perhaps TRBD1 as D (6 bases). The germline V gene has CDR1 SEHNR and CDR2 FQNEAQ (reference sequence). The length of the CDR3 is 15 residues. V was clipped by 5 bases and J by 0 bases, with 13 bases between them. The CDR3 DNA reads as TGTGCCAGCAGCGTACGAACAGGGATGAACACTGAAGCTTTCTTT. Protein product: CASSVRTGMNTEAFF.

The chain joins TRBV12-3 or TRBV12-4 to TRBJ1-5; D unclear. The length of the CDR3 is 12 residues. V dropped 3 bases and J dropped 5 bases, with 5 bases sitting between them. Here the CDR3 DNA reads TGTGCCAGCAGTTTTTCGTATCAGCCCCAGCATTTT. It specifies CASSFSYQPQHF.

A single count supports this clone. The chain combines TRBV6-4 with TRBJ2-2; 9 nucleotides match TRBD2. V was pared by 5 bases and J by 4 bases, with 14 bases of the junction left unmatched. This CDR3 comprises 18 residues. The V gene's germline CDR1 is MRHNA and CDR2 SNTAGT. The CDR3 spells CASSRSYISGGSTGELFF. CDR3 bases: TGTGCCAGCAGTCGATCTTATATTAGCGGGGGAAGCACCGGGGAGCTGTTTTTT.

The genes are TRBV6-1 and TRBJ1-5; TRBD1 is a possible D gene (5 bases). Germline assignment: CDR1 MNHNS and CDR2 SASEGT. This CDR3 has 14 amino acids. Trimming took off 2 bases at V and 5 bases at J, with 10 bases between the two ends. The CDR3 spells CASSERGFDQPQHF. The CDR3 DNA follows: TGTGCCAGCAGTGAACGGGGGTTTGATCAGCCCCAGCATTTT.

The V call is TRBV4-3, the J call TRBJ2-1, with 10 bases aligning to TRBD2. CDR1 LGHNA and CDR2 YSLEER come from the germline V gene. The CDR3 totals 17 residues. The V gene end was trimmed by 0 bases and the J gene end by 9 bases; junction bases not matched to a gene: 11. CDR3 sequence reads: CASSQDRLAGRTVEQFF. CDR3 nucleotide sequence: TGCGCCAGCAGCCAAGATCGACTAGCGGGTAGGACTGTTGAGCAGTTCTTC.

The CDR3 DNA sequence: TGCAGCGTCTCACAGGGATGGAGTGGCGGCTACACCTTC. It codes for CSVSQGWSGGYTF. The chain has TRBV29-1 and TRBJ1-2, with a tentative D call TRBD1 (6 bases). This CDR3 has 13 residues. Germline V CDR1 and CDR2: SQVTM, ANQGSEA. V lost 6 bases and J lost 8, with 19 bases in between.

The chain is built from TRBV9 and TRBJ1-4; no firm D call. Germline CDR1 SGDLS, CDR2 YYNGEE. The CDR3 sequence is 17 residues long. Between the trimmed V and J ends, which lost 0 bases and 0 bases, there was a span of 12 bases. In DNA, the CDR3 is TGTGCCAGCAGCGTAGAGGAGGGTGCTGCAACTAATGAAAAACTGTTTTTT. Protein: CASSVEEGAATNEKLFF.

The genes are TRBV3-1 (or the pseudogene TRBV3-2) and TRBJ2-7; 11 bases are a match to TRBD2. The CDR3 covers 14 residues. J was trimmed by 3 bases and V by 6 bases; bases with no gene match: 4. Germline CDR1 and CDR2: LGHDT and YNNKEL (reference sequence). In DNA, the CDR3 is TGTGCCAGCAGGCCGACTAGCGGGAACTACGAGCAGTACTTC. Its translation is CASRPTSGNYEQYF.

This chain connects TRBV3-1 (or the pseudogene TRBV3-2) to TRBJ2-7; 10 positions agree with TRBD2. Germline assignment: CDR1 LGHDT and CDR2 YNNKEL (reference sequence). Trimming took 3 bases from V and 7 from J; bases not matched to a gene: 12. The CDR3 runs to 16 residues. DNA of the CDR3: TGTGCCAGCAGCCAGCTTAGCGGGGGGCCAACCTGGGAGCAGTACTTC. Protein sequence: CASSQLSGGPTWEQYF.

The rearrangement joins TRBV25-1 to TRBJ2-2; TRBD2 might be the D (5 bases). Germline values: CDR1 MGHDK, CDR2 SYGVNS. This CDR3 has 14 residues. The V and J ends lost 5 bases and 5 bases respectively, with 12 bases between them. The CDR3 is CASSPDYVTGELFF. CDR3 in DNA: TGTGCCAGCAGTCCCGACTATGTGACCGGGGAGCTGTTTTTT. Together with reference TRBV25-1 and TRBJ2-2, the CDR3 gives the full variable domain: EADIYQTPRYLVIGTGKKITLECSQTMGHDKMYWYQQDPGMELHLIHYSYGVNSTEKGDLSSESTVSRIRTEHFPLTLESARPSHTSQYLCASSPDYVTGELFFGEGSRLTVL.

The V gene is TRBV28, the J gene TRBJ1-5; maybe TRBD1 (6 bases). The germline V gene encodes CDR1 MDHEN and CDR2 SYDVKM. The CDR3 is made up of 14 amino acids. The V and J ends lost 8 bases and 7 bases respectively, with 18 bases between them. As DNA, the CDR3 is TGTGCCAGCCGCGGGCCTTTAAGGGGGCAGCCCCAGCATTTT. Encoded protein: CASRGPLRGQPQHF.

The chain is built from TRBV19 and TRBJ2-3, with TRBD2 identical over 8 bases. CDR1 LNHDA and CDR2 SQIVND come from the germline V gene (reference sequence). Trimming removed 1 base from V and 0 bases from J; junction bases left unmatched: 3. The CDR3 covers 16 residues. CDR3 coding DNA: TGTGCCAGTAGTATAGCTCTAGCGGGTAGCACAGATACGCAGTATTTT. Protein sequence: CASSIALAGSTDTQYF. Supplemented by reference TRBV19 and TRBJ2-3, the full variable domain reads DGGITQSPKYLFRKEGQNVTLSCEQNLNHDAMYWYRQDPGQGLRLIYYSQIVNDFQKGDIAEGYSVSREKKESFPLTVTSAQKNPTAFYLCASSIALAGSTDTQYFGPGTRLTVL.

The chain joins TRBV4-1 to TRBJ1-5; D is undetermined. With 4 bases removed from V and 3 bases from J, the gap between germline ends came to 16 bases. CDR3 size: 16 residues. Germline V lookup: CDR1 MGHRA, CDR2 YSYEKL. In DNA, the CDR3 is TGCGCCAGCAGCCGAGAGCCAACGGGAGTCAATCAGCCCCAGCATTTT. Translation: CASSREPTGVNQPQHF.

The V gene is TRBV4-2, the J gene TRBJ2-5, with D perhaps TRBD2 (6 bases). Trimming left V 1 base short and J 5 bases short, with 23 bases between. Germline-derived CDR1 and CDR2 are LGHNA and YNFKEQ. There are 18 residues in the CDR3. As DNA, the CDR3 is TGTGCCAGCAGCCAAGTTTCCCGCTGGGTAGCGGAGAAGGAGACCCAGTACTTC. Its translation: CASSQVSRWVAEKETQYF.

The V call is TRBV7-2, the J call TRBJ2-7; TRBD1 matches 7 bases. Germline V gives CDR1 SGHTA, CDR2 FQGNSA. The CDR3 runs to 14 residues. Germline trimming cut 2 bases from V and 2 bases from J; bases unmatched to any gene: 3. The CDR3 is CASSLNRGPYEQYF. CDR3 DNA sequence: TGTGCCAGCAGCTTAAACAGGGGCCCCTACGAGCAGTACTTC.